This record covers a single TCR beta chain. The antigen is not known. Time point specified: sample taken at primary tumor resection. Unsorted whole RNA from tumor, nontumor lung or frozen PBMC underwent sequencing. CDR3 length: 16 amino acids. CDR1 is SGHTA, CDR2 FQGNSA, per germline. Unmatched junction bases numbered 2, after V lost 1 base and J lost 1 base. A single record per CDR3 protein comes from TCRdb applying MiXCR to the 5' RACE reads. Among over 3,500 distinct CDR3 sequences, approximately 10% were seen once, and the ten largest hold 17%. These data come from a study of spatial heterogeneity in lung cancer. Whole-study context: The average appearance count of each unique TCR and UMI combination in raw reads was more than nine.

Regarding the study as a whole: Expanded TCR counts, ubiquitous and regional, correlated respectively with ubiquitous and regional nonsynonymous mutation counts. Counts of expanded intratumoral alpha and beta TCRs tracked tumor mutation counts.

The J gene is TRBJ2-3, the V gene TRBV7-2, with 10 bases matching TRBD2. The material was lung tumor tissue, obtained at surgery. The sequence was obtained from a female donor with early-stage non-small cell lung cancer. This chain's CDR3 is CASSLGLAGGTDTQYF. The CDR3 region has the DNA TGTGCCAGCAGCTTAGGTCTAGCGGGGGGCACAGATACGCAGTATTTT.